This TCR beta chain was sequenced during a study of vaccination effects on CD4 cells after COVID-19. Points from the study as a whole: Common cold coronavirus cross-reactivity was shown by only 1 of 255 vaccine-induced clones in healthy vaccinees. Clones arising from infection and from vaccination showed marked clonal contraction late after vaccination.

Sequencing was preceded by expansion of antigen-specific CD4+ T cells with viral peptide pools in the ViraFEST assay. The culture ran for 10 days, and then CD4+ T cells were isolated. Vaccinated participants had no history of SARS-CoV-2 infection and tested negative for nucleocapsid antibodies. Trimming removed 1 base from V and 2 bases from J; junction bases left unmatched: 5. Germline V gene sequence: CDR1 GTSNPN, CDR2 SVGIG (reference sequence). The CDR3 is 15 amino acids. As for this clone: Its specificity is not known.

Clones were sequenced by immunoSEQ multiplex PCR, and TCRdb holds only the in-frame ones, with some missing. This table has some 65,000 clones, 60% to 80% appearing once. The sequencing used CD4+ T cells from PBMCs cultured with HCoV-NL63 spike peptides, collected before COVID-19 vaccination. This chain links TRBV30 with TRBJ1-5, with 7 bases that match TRBD1. The receptor was derived from a human donor who received a COVID-19 vaccine. As DNA, the CDR3 is TGTGCCTGGAGTGGGAGGGGGCAGGGCAATCAGCCCCAGCATTTT. Amino acids: CAWSGRGQGNQPQHF.